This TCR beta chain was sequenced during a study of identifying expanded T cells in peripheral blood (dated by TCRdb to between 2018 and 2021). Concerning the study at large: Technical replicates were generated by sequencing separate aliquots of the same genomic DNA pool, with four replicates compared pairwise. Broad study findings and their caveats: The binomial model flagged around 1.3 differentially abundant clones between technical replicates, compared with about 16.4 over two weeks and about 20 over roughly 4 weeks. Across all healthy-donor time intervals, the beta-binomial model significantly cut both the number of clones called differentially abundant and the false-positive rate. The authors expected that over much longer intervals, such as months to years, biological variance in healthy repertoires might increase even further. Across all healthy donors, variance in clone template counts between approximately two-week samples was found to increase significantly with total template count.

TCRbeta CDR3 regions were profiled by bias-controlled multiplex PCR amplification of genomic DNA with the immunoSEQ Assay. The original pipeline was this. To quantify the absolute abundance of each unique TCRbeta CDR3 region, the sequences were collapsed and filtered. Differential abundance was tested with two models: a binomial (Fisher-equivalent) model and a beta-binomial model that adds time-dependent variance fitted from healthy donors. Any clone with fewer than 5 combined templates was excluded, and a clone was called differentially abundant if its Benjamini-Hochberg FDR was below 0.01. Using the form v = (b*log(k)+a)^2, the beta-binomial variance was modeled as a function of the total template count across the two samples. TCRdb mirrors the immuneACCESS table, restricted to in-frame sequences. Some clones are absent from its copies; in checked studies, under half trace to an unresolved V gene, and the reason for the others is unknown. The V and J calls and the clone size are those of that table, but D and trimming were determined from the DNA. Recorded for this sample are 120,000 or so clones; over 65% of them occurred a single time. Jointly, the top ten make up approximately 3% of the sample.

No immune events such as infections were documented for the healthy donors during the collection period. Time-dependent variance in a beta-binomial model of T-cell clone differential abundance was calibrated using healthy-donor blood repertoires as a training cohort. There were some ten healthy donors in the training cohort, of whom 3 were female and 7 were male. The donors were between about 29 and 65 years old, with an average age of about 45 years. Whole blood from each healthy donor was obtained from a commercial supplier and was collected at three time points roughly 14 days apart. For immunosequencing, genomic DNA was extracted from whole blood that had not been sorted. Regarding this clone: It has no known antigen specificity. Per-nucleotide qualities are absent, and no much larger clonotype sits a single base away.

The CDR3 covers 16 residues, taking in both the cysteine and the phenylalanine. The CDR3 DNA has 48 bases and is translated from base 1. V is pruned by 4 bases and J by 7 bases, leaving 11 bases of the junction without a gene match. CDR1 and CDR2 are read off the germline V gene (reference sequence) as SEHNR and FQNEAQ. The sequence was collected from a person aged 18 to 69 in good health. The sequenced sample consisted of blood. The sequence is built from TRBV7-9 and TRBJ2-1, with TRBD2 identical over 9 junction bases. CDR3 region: CASSSRLAVGRNEQFF. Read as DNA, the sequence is TGTGCCAGCAGCTCGCGACTAGCGGTCGGACGGAATGAGCAGTTCTTC.